The 8 T cell receptor beta chains presented below share a single source sample, sequenced in a study of shared clonotypes between healthy human individuals. Some clones are missing from TCRdb's copy, which holds only in-frame ones; the method was immunoSEQ multiplex PCR. The sample holds over 2 million clones; around 90% are singletons and the top ten take 0.37%. Specimen: naive CD4+ T cells from PBMCs. The subset denotes: CD45RA+ positively selected. These receptors all come from a man between 18 and 29 years old in good health. Some clones in this sample may be carry-over from other donors' samples.

The chain recombines TRBV4-1 with TRBJ2-2; 12 bases match TRBD2. Germline assignment: CDR1 MGHRA and CDR2 YSYEKL. The CDR3 runs 17 residues. V lost 4 bases to trimming and J lost 8 bases; unmatched junction nucleotides: 11. DNA of the CDR3: TGCGCCAGCAGCCTCCGGCCTAGCGGGAGGGCCGGGGGGGAGCTGTTTTTT. Its translation is CASSLRPSGRAGGELFF.

The gene calls are TRBV2 and TRBJ1-4; weak D call: TRBD1 (6 bases). Looked up from germline, CDR1 is SNHLY and CDR2 is FYNNEI. Trimming removed 2 bases from V and 11 bases from J, with 12 bases in between. The CDR3 contains 13 residues. The CDR3 DNA sequence: TGTGCCAGCAGTGAAATCCCAGGGGTGAAACTGTTTTTT. Translated: CASSEIPGVKLFF.

V is TRBV5-4 and J is TRBJ2-2; D is possibly TRBD1 or TRBD2 (7 bases each). CDR1 and CDR2 from the germline V gene are SGHNT and YYREEE (reference sequence). The CDR3 is made up of 14 amino acids. Trimming shortened V by 4 bases and J by 7 bases, and 14 bases separated the two germline ends. The CDR3 here is CASSRTGEGGELFF. DNA for the CDR3: TGTGCCAGCAGCCGTACAGGGGAGGGCGGGGAGCTGTTTTTT.

This clone was observed a single time. This sequence joins TRBV5-6 and TRBJ2-7; D not certain. Germline CDR1 and CDR2: SGHDT and YYEEEE. This CDR3 region has 14 residues. V was clipped by 0 bases and J by 2 bases, with 9 bases between them. The CDR3 loop reads CASSLESPPYEQYF. As DNA, the CDR3 is TGTGCCAGCAGCTTGGAGAGTCCCCCCTACGAGCAGTACTTC.

The V and J genes are TRBV5-4 and TRBJ1-5; tentative D call: TRBD1 (6 bases). Trimming left V 5 bases short and J 4 bases short, with 13 bases between. Germline-derived CDR1 and CDR2 are SGHNT and YYREEE (reference sequence). The CDR3 is 14 amino acids. Written as DNA, the CDR3 is TGTGCCAGCAGTATGGGGGCCACTAATCAGCCCCAGCATTTT. Translation gives CASSMGATNQPQHF.

V usage is TRBV5-5 and J usage is TRBJ2-7; 7 positions match TRBD1. Trimming took 0 bases from V and 6 from J; bases not matched to a gene: 9. Germline CDR1 and CDR2: SGHKS and YYEKEE (reference sequence). CDR3 length: 15 residues. The CDR3 DNA follows: TGTGCCAGCAGCTTGGAAGGACAGGAGTTTTTCGAGCAGTACTTC. Its protein is CASSLEGQEFFEQYF. Full variable domain (rest looked up from reference TRBV5-5 and TRBJ2-7): DAGVTQSPTHLIKTRGQQVTLRCSPISGHKSVSWYQQVLGQGPQFIFQYYEKEERGRGNFPDRFSARQFPNYSSELNVNALLLGDSALYLCASSLEGQEFFEQYFGPGTRLTVT.

The chain employs TRBV5-4 and TRBJ2-3; TRBD2 is a possible D gene (6 bases). V lost 4 bases, J lost 4 bases, and 13 bases lay in between. The germline gives CDR1 SGHNT, CDR2 YYREEE (reference sequence). The CDR3 is 14 residues long. For the CDR3, the DNA is TGTGCCAGCAGCCCTGTGACGGGGGCAGATACGCAGTATTTT. Residues: CASSPVTGADTQYF.

The gene calls are TRBV2 and TRBJ1-1; TRBD1 aligns across 7 bases. J was trimmed by 3 bases and V by 3 bases; bases with no gene match: 4. Germline loops: CDR1 SNHLY, CDR2 FYNNEI. The CDR3 covers 14 residues. The CDR3 region has the DNA TGTGCCAGCAGTGACTTAGGGGGCCACACTGAAGCTTTCTTT. Amino acid sequence: CASSDLGGHTEAFF.